A selection of T cell receptor beta chains follows, all from one sample in a study of CD8 T cells in Susac syndrome. Each CDR3 protein is one row after TCRdb ran MiXCR on the immunoSEQ multiplex PCR reads. The data show over 120,000 distinct CDR3 sequences, roughly 94% seen once. Source material: CD4+ T cells from PBMCs. These receptors all stem from a human donor with Susac syndrome. Each CDR3 is given with its conserved first and last residue. The D gene is left open where the match is weak. The size field is filled for only some rows; it gives once, few, many or a size class.

j_call v_call clone_size d_call cdr3_aa cdr3_nt
TRBJ1-2 TRBV15 - - CATSRDLGRNYGYTF TGTGCCACCAGCAGAGATCTCGGGCGGAACTATGGCTACACCTTC
TRBJ2-4 TRBV28 - - CASSWENIQYF TGTGCCAGCAGTTGGGAAAACATTCAGTACTTC
TRBJ2-7 TRBV27 - TRBD2 CASSSYSSGRPYEQYF TGTGCCAGCAGTTCTTACTCCAGCGGGAGGCCCTACGAGCAGTACTTC
TRBJ2-2 TRBV27 - - CASSLEGAGELFF TGTGCCAGCAGTTTAGAAGGGGCCGGGGAGCTGTTTTTT
TRBJ2-5 TRBV5-6 once TRBD2 CASRKGLAAQETQYF TGTGCCAGCAGGAAGGGACTAGCGGCACAAGAGACCCAGTACTTC
TRBJ2-4 TRBV11-2 - - CASSLVHGTPHKNIQYF TGTGCCAGCAGCTTAGTTCACGGGACCCCGCACAAAAACATTCAGTACTTC
TRBJ1-4 TRBV30 - - CASAQGTSATNEKLFF TGTGCCTCCGCCCAGGGAACGAGTGCAACTAATGAAAAACTGTTTTTT
TRBJ1-3 TRBV23-1 - TRBD1 CASSQTGGKDTIYF TGCGCCAGCAGTCAGACAGGGGGTAAGGACACCATATATTTT
TRBJ1-2 TRBV29-1 - - CSVRTGIGYTF TGCAGCGTTCGTACAGGGATAGGCTACACCTTC
TRBJ2-2 TRBV5-1 - - CASSFQIQGNTGELFF TGCGCCAGCAGCTTTCAAATTCAGGGGAACACCGGGGAGCTGTTTTTT
TRBJ1-1 TRBV30 - TRBD1 CAWRGRGLPEAFF TGTGCCTGGAGGGGCAGGGGGCTGCCTGAAGCTTTCTTT
TRBJ1-2 TRBV25-1 - - CASSESGGWGYTF TGTGCCAGCAGTGAATCCGGGGGCTGGGGCTACACCTTC
TRBJ1-1 TRBV30 once - CAWSLGLGEAFF TGTGCCTGGAGTCTGGGTTTGGGTGAAGCTTTCTTT
TRBJ2-2 TRBV3-1 - TRBD1 CASSLGQGRGGELFF TGTGCCAGCAGCCTCGGACAGGGCCGAGGCGGGGAGCTGTTTTTT
TRBJ1-4 TRBV15 once - CATSRDSEEKLFF TGTGCCACCAGCAGAGATTCGGAGGAAAAACTGTTTTTT
TRBJ1-4 TRBV3-1 - - CASSDTGLNEKLFF TGTGCCAGCAGCGATACGGGGCTGAATGAAAAACTGTTTTTT
TRBJ2-5 TRBV6-5 - - CASSPPGQARETQYF TGTGCCAGCAGCCCCCCGGGCCAAGCGAGGGAGACCCAGTACTTC
TRBJ2-1 TRBV28 - - CASSLENEQFF TGTGCCAGCAGTTTAGAGAATGAGCAGTTCTTC
TRBJ1-2 TRBV7-8 - - CASSLSRLQGDGYTF TGTGCCAGCAGCTTATCACGGTTACAAGGGGATGGCTACACCTTC
TRBJ2-1 TRBV14 - - CASSGVDYNEQFF TGTGCCAGCAGCGGGGTTGATTACAATGAGCAGTTCTTC
TRBJ1-3 TRBV3-1 - - CASSLAGATIYF TGTGCCAGCAGCCTTGCAGGGGCCACCATATATTTT
TRBJ2-1 TRBV24-1 - - CATSDDWARGQFF TGTGCCACCAGTGATGATTGGGCTAGGGGGCAGTTCTTC
TRBJ2-7 TRBV18 - TRBD1 CASSAPTGAQYF TGTGCCAGCTCAGCCCCTACAGGGGCGCAGTACTTC
TRBJ1-5 TRBV12-3/TRBV12-4 - TRBD1 CASSPNRGRGQPQHF TGTGCCAGCAGCCCAAACAGGGGGCGAGGTCAGCCCCAGCATTTT
TRBJ1-2 TRBV5-4 - - CASSFEGLNYGYTF TGTGCCAGCAGCTTCGAGGGACTAAACTATGGCTACACCTTC
TRBJ2-2 TRBV30 - - CAWRLTTATGELFF TGTGCCTGGAGACTTACGACAGCCACCGGGGAGCTGTTTTTT
TRBJ2-1 TRBV19 - TRBD2 CASSIGLAGGGDEQFF TGTGCCAGTAGTATAGGGCTAGCGGGAGGTGGCGATGAGCAGTTCTTC
TRBJ1-1 TRBV29-1 - - CSVAKNTEAFF TGCAGCGTTGCGAAGAACACTGAAGCTTTCTTT
TRBJ1-2 TRBV15 - TRBD1 CATSRDWTGSGYTF TGTGCCACCAGCAGAGACTGGACAGGGAGTGGCTACACCTTC
TRBJ2-6 TRBV7-9 - - CASSLDPGLRSLGANVLTF TGTGCCAGCAGCTTAGATCCAGGTCTGAGGAGTCTCGGGGCCAACGTCCTGACTTTC
TRBJ2-1 TRBV9 - TRBD1 CASSVGQGNNEQFF TGTGCCAGCAGCGTTGGACAGGGAAACAATGAGCAGTTCTTC
TRBJ2-3 TRBV24-1 - - CATSFSDTQYF TGTGCCACCAGTTTTTCAGATACGCAGTATTTT